The next 10 T cell receptor beta chains were all read from a single sample in a study of T cell responses to AZD1222 COVID-19 vaccine. Assay used: immunoSEQ multiplex PCR; TCRdb lists only in-frame clones, some missing. The table lists some 120,000 clones, about 91% of them singletons. The source was peripheral blood, collected on day 0 of AZD1222 vaccination. Receptors originate from an adult in good health.

V gene TRBV3-1 (or the pseudogene TRBV3-2) combines with J gene TRBJ2-3; TRBD2 might be the D (6 bases). From germline, CDR1 is LGHDT and CDR2 YNNKEL (reference sequence). Trimming cost V 2 bases and J 5 bases, with 11 bases left between them. The CDR3 contains 14 residues. CDR3 residues: CASSQTLAIDTQYF. Written as DNA, the CDR3 is TGTGCCAGCAGCCAAACCCTAGCGATAGATACGCAGTATTTT.

This chain joins TRBV15 and TRBJ1-6; D not resolved. Germline V gene lookup returns CDR1 LNHNV and CDR2 YYDKDF (reference sequence). The V end lost 1 base, the J end lost 1 base, and 5 bases lay between the germline ends. The CDR3 is 15 residues long. The DNA for the CDR3 is TGTGCCACCAGCAGAGGTTTTTCCTATAATTCACCCCTCCACTTT. The encoded protein is CATSRGFSYNSPLHF.

CDR3 in DNA: TGTGCCAGCAGTTATACTCGTAATTCACCCCTCCACTTT. Amino acid sequence: CASSYTRNSPLHF. The V gene is TRBV6-2 or TRBV6-3, the J gene TRBJ1-6; no clear D. Between the trimmed V and J ends, which lost 3 bases and 6 bases, there was a span of 6 bases. CDR1 is MNHEY and CDR2 is SVGEGT in the germline V gene. This CDR3 has 13 amino acids.

The gene calls are TRBV6-2 or TRBV6-3 and TRBJ2-1, with 8 bases fitting TRBD2. The CDR3 is 16 amino acids. Germline CDR1 is MNHEY and CDR2 is SVGEGT. V was clipped by 2 bases and J by 4 bases; unmatched bases: 7. CDR3 bases: TGTGCCAGCAGTTACGGGTTCGGGGGGGTGTACAATGAGCAGTTCTTC. Its translation: CASSYGFGGVYNEQFF.

The chain couples TRBV4-2 to TRBJ2-5; D is unresolved. Germline CDR1 reads LGHNA; CDR2 reads YNFKEQ. The CDR3 is 16 amino acids. Trimming removed 0 bases from V and 5 bases from J, with 16 bases in between. CDR3 amino acids: CASSQDQRGLWETQYF. DNA of the CDR3: TGTGCCAGCAGCCAAGATCAGCGCGGCCTTTGGGAGACCCAGTACTTC.

The rearrangement joins TRBV2 to TRBJ2-1; TRBD1 might be the D (6 bases). The CDR3 spans 18 residues. V shed 0 bases and J shed 4 bases, with 19 bases lying between them. Germline values: CDR1 SNHLY, CDR2 FYNNEI. The CDR3 sequence: CASSEANTGRITYNEQFF. The DNA of the CDR3 is TGTGCCAGCAGTGAAGCGAATACAGGGCGTATTACTTACAATGAGCAGTTCTTC.

The chain employs TRBV27 and TRBJ1-5, with D possibly matching TRBD1 (6 bases). The V end lost 8 bases, the J end lost 7 bases, and 15 bases lay between the germline ends. Germline V gene data show CDR1 as MNHEY and CDR2 as SMNVEV (reference sequence). The CDR3 length is 13 residues. The CDR3 region has the DNA TGTGCCAGCGGTTACAGGGTGAACCAGCCCCAGCATTTT. Protein product: CASGYRVNQPQHF.

As DNA, the CDR3 is TGTGCCAGCAGCCCTCGGGAGGGTAGAAATTCACCCCTCCACTTT. It is translated as CASSPREGRNSPLHF. V gene TRBV6-2 or TRBV6-3 combines with J gene TRBJ1-6; no firm D call. Germline V gene sequence: CDR1 MNHEY, CDR2 SVGEGT. This CDR3 is 15 amino acids long. V was shortened by 6 bases and J by 7 bases, with 16 bases between the two germline ends.

This chain links TRBV4-1 with TRBJ2-6; D remains ambiguous. The germline CDR1 and CDR2 sequences are MGHRA and YSYEKL. V was pared by 2 bases and J by 4 bases, with 9 bases between. This CDR3 comprises 15 residues. CDR3 sequence reads: CASSQKPNGANVLTF. The CDR3 region has the DNA TGCGCCAGCAGCCAAAAACCAAACGGGGCCAACGTCCTGACTTTC.

This rearrangement joins TRBV30 to TRBJ1-4, with D possibly matching TRBD1 (5 bases). Looked up from germline, CDR1 is GTSNPN and CDR2 is SVGIG (reference sequence). This CDR3 has 13 amino acids. With 1 base removed from V and 6 bases from J, the gap between germline ends came to 9 bases. This chain's CDR3 is CAWSGGPYEKLFF. The DNA for the CDR3 is TGTGCCTGGAGTGGGGGACCGTATGAAAAACTGTTTTTT.